These T cell receptor beta chains were read from a single sample in a study of T cell responses to AZD1222 COVID-19 vaccine. The data were produced by immunoSEQ multiplex PCR, yet TCRdb's version contains in-frame clones alone and is incomplete. The data show around 80,000 clones, approximately 90% seen once. The sequenced sample was peripheral blood, obtained 28 days after the second AZD1222 dose. Receptors originate from an adult who received the AZD1222 COVID-19 vaccine. CDR3s include the opening cysteine and the closing phenylalanine or tryptophan. D genes are given only for firm matches. Not every row has a clone size; where given, it reads once, few, many or a size class.

CDR3aa,CDR3nt,j_gene,abundance,d_gene,v_gene
CASSLVLQGAQYF,TGTGCCAGCAGCTTAGTTCTTCAGGGGGCGCAGTACTTC,TRBJ2-7,-,TRBD1,TRBV11-1
CTSSRLPGPTNEKLFF,TGCACCAGCAGCCGGCTCCCGGGGCCTACTAATGAAAAACTGTTTTTT,TRBJ1-4,-,-,TRBV1
CASRVAETEAFF,TGTGCCAGCAGGGTGGCGGAGACTGAAGCTTTCTTT,TRBJ1-1,-,-,TRBV6-5
CASSSDGYNEQFF,TGCGCCAGCAGCTCGGACGGATACAATGAGCAGTTCTTC,TRBJ2-1,-,-,TRBV5-1
CASMPQGQGNQPQHF,TGTGCCAGTATGCCCCAGGGGCAGGGCAATCAGCCCCAGCATTTT,TRBJ1-5,-,-,TRBV19
CASSQAGSSTDTQYF,TGTGCCAGCAGCCAAGCGGGATCTAGCACAGATACGCAGTATTTT,TRBJ2-3,few,-,TRBV3-1/TRBV3-2
CASNGQGAAKNIQYF,TGTGCCAGTAACGGACAGGGGGCGGCCAAAAACATTCAGTACTTC,TRBJ2-4,-,TRBD1,TRBV19
CASSLFQDGGNTIYF,TGCGCCAGCAGCTTGTTTCAAGACGGTGGAAACACCATATATTTT,TRBJ1-3,-,-,TRBV5-1
CASFRRERANEQFF,TGTGCCAGCTTTCGGCGGGAGAGAGCGAATGAGCAGTTCTTC,TRBJ2-1,-,TRBD2,TRBV2
CASSSSRRLAESSYNEQFF,TGCGCCAGCAGCTCGAGCAGAAGACTAGCGGAAAGCTCCTACAATGAGCAGTTCTTC,TRBJ2-1,-,TRBD2,TRBV5-1
CASSLVAVRDTQYF,TGTGCCAGCAGCTTAGTAGCGGTGCGGGATACGCAGTATTTT,TRBJ2-3,-,-,TRBV13
CASSDNNSPLHF,TGTGCCAGCAGTGACAATAATTCACCCCTCCACTTT,TRBJ1-6,-,-,TRBV6-4
CASSPDSLGGYTF,TGCGCCAGCAGCCCCGACAGTTTGGGCGGCTACACCTTC,TRBJ1-2,-,-,TRBV5-1
CASSSKTAMNTEAFF,TGTGCCAGCAGCTCAAAGACAGCAATGAACACTGAAGCTTTCTTT,TRBJ1-1,once,-,TRBV7-8
CASSAGSGWEYEQYF,TGTGCCAGCAGTGCCGGCTCGGGGTGGGAATACGAGCAGTACTTC,TRBJ2-7,-,-,TRBV6-6
CASTTGLAGEGTQYF,TGTGCCAGCACCACGGGGCTAGCGGGAGAGGGTACGCAGTATTTT,TRBJ2-3,-,TRBD2,TRBV6-5
CASSQGQGNQPQHF,TGTGCCAGCAGCCAGGGACAGGGCAATCAGCCCCAGCATTTT,TRBJ1-5,once,TRBD1,TRBV5-8
CASSQFSDQPQHF,TGTGCCAGCAGCCAGTTCTCAGATCAGCCCCAGCATTTT,TRBJ1-5,-,-,TRBV14
CASRSLPNPFDNEQFF,TGCGCCAGCAGGAGCCTCCCTAACCCTTTCGACAATGAGCAGTTCTTC,TRBJ2-1,-,-,TRBV5-1
CASRSGGVTEAFF,TGCGCCAGCAGGAGTGGAGGGGTCACTGAAGCTTTCTTT,TRBJ1-1,-,-,TRBV5-1
CASSTGLAGGNTGELFF,TGCGCCAGCAGCACGGGACTAGCGGGAGGGAACACCGGGGAGCTGTTTTTT,TRBJ2-2,-,TRBD2,TRBV5-1
CASSWSHRDREPPYEQYF,TGTGCCAGCAGTTGGAGCCACCGGGACAGGGAGCCCCCCTACGAGCAGTACTTC,TRBJ2-7,-,TRBD1,TRBV6-9
CASSQGLETEAFF,TGTGCCAGCAGCCAAGGACTAGAAACTGAAGCTTTCTTT,TRBJ1-1,-,-,TRBV14
CASRPDSPPYGYTF,TGTGCCAGTAGACCCGACAGTCCCCCCTATGGCTACACCTTC,TRBJ1-2,few,-,TRBV19
CASSPGRVSGNTIYF,TGTGCCAGCAGCCCTGGCAGGGTCTCTGGAAACACCATATATTTT,TRBJ1-3,-,-,TRBV14
CATSAPGPINEQFF,TGTGCCACCAGTGCCCCGGGACCGATCAATGAGCAGTTCTTC,TRBJ2-1,-,-,TRBV24-1
CAISDRGRGLGETQYF,TGTGCCATCAGTGACAGGGGCAGGGGCCTGGGGGAGACCCAGTACTTC,TRBJ2-5,-,-,TRBV10-3
CASSSVYGYTF,TGCGCCAGCAGCTCAGTCTATGGCTACACCTTC,TRBJ1-2,-,-,TRBV5-1
CAWSVPAGEETQYF,TGTGCCTGGAGTGTACCGGCAGGGGAAGAGACCCAGTACTTC,TRBJ2-5,-,-,TRBV30
CASSLAGRVLEAFF,TGTGCCAGCAGCTTAGCGGGCAGGGTTCTTGAAGCTTTCTTT,TRBJ1-1,-,-,TRBV7-8
CSAGVTEQFF,TGCAGCGCCGGGGTCACCGAGCAGTTCTTC,TRBJ2-1,-,-,TRBV29-1
CAWTPWIGSGNTIYF,TGTGCCTGGACCCCATGGATAGGCTCTGGAAACACCATATATTTT,TRBJ1-3,few,-,TRBV30
CASRDSDSSYEQYF,TGTGCCAGCAGGGACAGTGATAGCTCCTACGAGCAGTACTTC,TRBJ2-7,-,-,TRBV6-5
CASSEEGRGSYNEQFF,TGTGCCAGCAGTGAAGAGGGAAGGGGCTCCTACAATGAGCAGTTCTTC,TRBJ2-1,-,-,TRBV2
CASSQNRLAGGGETQYF,TGTGCCAGCAGCCAGAACAGACTAGCGGGAGGAGGCGAGACCCAGTACTTC,TRBJ2-5,-,TRBD2,TRBV3-1/TRBV3-2
CASSYSGTSRETQYF,TGTGCCAGCAGTTACTCCGGGACTAGCCGGGAGACCCAGTACTTC,TRBJ2-5,-,TRBD2,TRBV6-2/TRBV6-3
CASSTRDSPYEQYF,TGTGCCAGTAGTACCCGGGACAGCCCATACGAGCAGTACTTC,TRBJ2-7,-,TRBD1,TRBV19
CASSPGTGASYEQYF,TGTGCCAGTAGTCCCGGGACAGGGGCTTCCTACGAGCAGTACTTC,TRBJ2-7,-,TRBD1,TRBV19
CSVGQGARTEAFF,TGCAGCGTTGGACAGGGGGCGAGGACTGAAGCTTTCTTT,TRBJ1-1,-,TRBD1,TRBV29-1
CASSLQGATTEAFF,TGTGCCAGTAGTCTCCAGGGGGCGACCACTGAAGCTTTCTTT,TRBJ1-1,-,TRBD1,TRBV19
CASRRGLAESNEQFF,TGTGCCAGCAGGCGGGGACTAGCGGAGAGCAATGAGCAGTTCTTC,TRBJ2-1,-,TRBD2,TRBV4-2
CASSLSPGTGSTDTQYF,TGTGCCAGCAGCTTAAGCCCCGGGACAGGAAGCACAGATACGCAGTATTTT,TRBJ2-3,-,TRBD1,TRBV7-9
CASSAPPSGSRETQYF,TGTGCCAGTAGTGCGCCTCCTAGCGGGAGTCGGGAGACCCAGTACTTC,TRBJ2-5,-,TRBD2,TRBV19
CASSQGTGSRIFNQPQHF,TGCGCCAGCAGCCAAGGGACAGGGAGTAGAATTTTTAATCAGCCCCAGCATTTT,TRBJ1-5,-,TRBD1,TRBV4-1
CASSLAPGSTDTQYF,TGCGCCAGCAGCTTGGCCCCAGGAAGCACAGATACGCAGTATTTT,TRBJ2-3,-,-,TRBV5-1
CASSLGEKLFF,TGTGCCAGCAGCTTGGGAGAAAAACTGTTTTTT,TRBJ1-4,-,-,TRBV5-5
CASTGTQHNEQFF,TGTGCCAGCACCGGGACCCAGCACAATGAGCAGTTCTTC,TRBJ2-1,-,-,TRBV12-3/TRBV12-4
CASSATTSGQTQYF,TGTGCCAGCAGCGCGACCACTAGCGGACAGACCCAGTACTTC,TRBJ2-5,-,TRBD2,TRBV5-6